This TCR beta chain came from a study of T cells expressing NK-cell markers. In the study overall: Seven HCMV-seropositive donors and one seronegative donor made up the eight sequenced donors. Findings and limits, study-wide: There remained a lack of clarity about HCMV specificity of expanded NKG2C+ T cell clones. The study found dominant NKG2C+ clonotypes at 1.0-7.0% of CD8+ T cells in six donors.

Turning to this clonotype: Its matching antigen is unknown.

The CDR3 extends over 14 amino acids. Production of TCR beta cDNA relied on 5'RACE template switching with UMIs. After re-calling the 5' RACE reads, TCRdb lists one entry per CDR3 protein, DNA absent. This repertoire includes about 430,000 distinct CDR3 sequences. The origin of this receptor is a woman aged 45-65 years in good health. The rearrangement links TRBV12-3 or TRBV12-4 to TRBJ1-1. The sequenced sample was blood T cells: a sorted CD56 or NKG2C T cell subset, CD4+ or CD8+ T cells, or bulk PBMC T cells (not recorded which). The CDR3 spells CASTRTLLNTEAFF.